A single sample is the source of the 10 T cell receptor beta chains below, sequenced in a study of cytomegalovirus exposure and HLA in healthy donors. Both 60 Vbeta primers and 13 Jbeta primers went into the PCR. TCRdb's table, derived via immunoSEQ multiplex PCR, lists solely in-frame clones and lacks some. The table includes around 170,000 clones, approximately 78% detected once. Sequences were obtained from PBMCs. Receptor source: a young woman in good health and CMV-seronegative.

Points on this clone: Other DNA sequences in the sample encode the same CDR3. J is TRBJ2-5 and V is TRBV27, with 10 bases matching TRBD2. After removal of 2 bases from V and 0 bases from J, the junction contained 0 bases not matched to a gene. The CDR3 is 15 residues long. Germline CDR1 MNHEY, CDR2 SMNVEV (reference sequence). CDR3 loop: CASSLGLADQETQYF. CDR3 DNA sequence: TGTGCCAGCAGTTTAGGACTAGCGGACCAAGAGACCCAGTACTTC.

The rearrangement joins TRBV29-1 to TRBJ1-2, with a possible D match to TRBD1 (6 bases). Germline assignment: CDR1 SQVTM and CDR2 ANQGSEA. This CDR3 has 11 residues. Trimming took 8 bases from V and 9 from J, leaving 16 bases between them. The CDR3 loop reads CSSMSGDSYTF. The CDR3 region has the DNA TGCAGCTCCATGTCAGGGGACAGCTACACCTTC.

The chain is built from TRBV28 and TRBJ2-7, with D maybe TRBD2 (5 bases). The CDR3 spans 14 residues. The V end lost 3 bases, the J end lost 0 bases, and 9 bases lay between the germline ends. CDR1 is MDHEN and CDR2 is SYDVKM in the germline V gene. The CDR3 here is CASSFSGSSYEQYF. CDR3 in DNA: TGTGCCAGCAGTTTCAGCGGAAGCTCCTACGAGCAGTACTTC. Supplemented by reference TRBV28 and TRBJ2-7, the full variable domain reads DVKVTQSSRYLVKRTGEKVFLECVQDMDHENMFWYRQDPGLGLRLIYFSYDVKMKEKGDIPEGYSVSREKKERFSLILESASTNQTSMYLCASSFSGSSYEQYFGPGTRLTVT.

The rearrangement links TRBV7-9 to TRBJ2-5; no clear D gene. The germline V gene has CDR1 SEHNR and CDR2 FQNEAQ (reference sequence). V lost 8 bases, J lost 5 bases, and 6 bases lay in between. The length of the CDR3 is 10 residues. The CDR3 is CASAVETQYF. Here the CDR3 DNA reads TGTGCCAGCGCAGTGGAGACCCAGTACTTC.

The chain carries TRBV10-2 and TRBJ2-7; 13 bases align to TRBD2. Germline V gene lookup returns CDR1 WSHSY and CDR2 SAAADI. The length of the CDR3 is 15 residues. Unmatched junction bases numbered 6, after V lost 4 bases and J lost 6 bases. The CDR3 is CASSVLAGGTAEQYF. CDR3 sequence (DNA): TGCGCCAGCAGTGTACTAGCGGGGGGGACGGCCGAGCAGTACTTC.

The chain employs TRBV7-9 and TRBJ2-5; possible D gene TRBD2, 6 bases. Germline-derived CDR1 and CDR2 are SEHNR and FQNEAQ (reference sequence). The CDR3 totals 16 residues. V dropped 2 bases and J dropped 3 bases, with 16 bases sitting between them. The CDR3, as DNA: TGTGCCAGCAGCTTATTCGGCAGGAGGGGTGAAGAGACCCAGTACTTC. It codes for CASSLFGRRGEETQYF. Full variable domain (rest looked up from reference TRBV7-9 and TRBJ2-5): DTGVSQNPRHKITKRGQNVTFRCDPISEHNRLYWYRQTLGQGPEFLTYFQNEAQLEKSRLLSDRFSAERPKGSFSTLEIQRTEQGDSAMYLCASSLFGRRGEETQYFGPGTRLLVL.

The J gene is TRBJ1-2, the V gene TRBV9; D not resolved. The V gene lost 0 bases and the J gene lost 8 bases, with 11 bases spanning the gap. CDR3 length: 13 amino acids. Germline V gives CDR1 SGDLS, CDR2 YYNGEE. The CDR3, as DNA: TGTGCCAGCAGCGTAGACCAGCAGAGGGGCTACACCTTC. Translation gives CASSVDQQRGYTF. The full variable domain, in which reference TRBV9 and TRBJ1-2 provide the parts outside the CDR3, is DSGVTQTPKHLITATGQRVTLRCSPRSGDLSVYWYQQSLDQGLQFLIQYYNGEERAKGNILERFSAQQFPDLHSELNLSSLELGDSALYFCASSVDQQRGYTFGSGTRLTVV.

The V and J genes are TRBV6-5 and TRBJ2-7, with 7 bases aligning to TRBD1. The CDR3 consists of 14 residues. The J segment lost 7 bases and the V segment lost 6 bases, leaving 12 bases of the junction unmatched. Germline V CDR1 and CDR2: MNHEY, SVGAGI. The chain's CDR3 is CASRRTGPYGEQYF. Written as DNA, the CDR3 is TGTGCCAGCAGGCGGACAGGCCCCTATGGTGAGCAGTACTTC.

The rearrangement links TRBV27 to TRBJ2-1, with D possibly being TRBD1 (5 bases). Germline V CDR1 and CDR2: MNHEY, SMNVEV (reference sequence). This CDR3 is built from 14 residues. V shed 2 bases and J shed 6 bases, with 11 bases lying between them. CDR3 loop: CASSLPSGANEQFF. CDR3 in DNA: TGTGCCAGCAGTTTACCGTCTGGGGCCAATGAGCAGTTCTTC.

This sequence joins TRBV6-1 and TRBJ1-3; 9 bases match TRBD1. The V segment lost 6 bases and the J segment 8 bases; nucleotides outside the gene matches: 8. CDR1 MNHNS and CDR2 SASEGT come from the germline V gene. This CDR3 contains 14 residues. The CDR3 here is CASSPTGGIHTIYF. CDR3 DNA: TGTGCCAGCAGCCCGACAGGGGGTATTCACACCATATATTTT.